A single sample gave rise to the 5 T cell receptor beta chains below, sequenced in a study of response to subunit inactivated influenza vaccine. TCRdb independently ran MiXCR on the RT-PCR reads; one entry per CDR3 protein. The table has around 490,000 distinct CDR3 sequences, 6% to 9% seen once; the top ten hold approximately 13%. Sample: PBMCs from blood, taken about 23 months after vaccination. The receptors come from a man aged 45 to 75 who received an inactivated influenza vaccine.

This clonotype was seen many times. The chain is built from TRBV12-3 or TRBV12-4 and TRBJ1-5; D may be TRBD1 (5 bases). The CDR3 length is 13 residues. V lost 7 bases and J 7 bases, leaving 14 bases between the germline ends. CDR3 bases: TGTGCCAGCAACCTGGGGCTGGAGCAGCCCCAGCATTTT. Its protein is CASNLGLEQPQHF.

The chain couples TRBV6-1 to TRBJ2-5; 11 bases are a match to TRBD2. J gave up 6 bases and V 10 bases, and 10 bases lay outside the gene matches. This CDR3 region has 14 residues. Germline CDR1 is MNHNS and CDR2 is SASEGT. This chain's CDR3 is CATKLAGDPKTQYF. The CDR3 coding sequence is TGTGCCACCAAACTAGCGGGAGACCCGAAGACCCAGTACTTC.

This clonotype appeared a few times. The chain combines TRBV3-1 with TRBJ2-2; D is perhaps TRBD2 (6 bases). V gave up 6 bases and J gave up 5 bases, with 19 bases separating them. CDR1 and CDR2 (germline): LGHDT, YNNKEL (reference sequence). The CDR3 contains 16 residues. As DNA, the CDR3 is TGTGCCAGCAGGCCAAGGTCAGGGAGGAGTACCGGGGAGCTGTTTTTT. Translation: CASRPRSGRSTGELFF.

This chain uses TRBV18 with TRBJ1-2, with 10 bases matching TRBD1. CDR1 is KGHSH, CDR2 LQKENI, per germline. J was trimmed by 8 bases and V by 6 bases; bases with no gene match: 12. The CDR3 covers 15 residues. The CDR3 DNA is TGTGCCAGCTCTCCCAAAGAAAGGACAGGGGGAGGCTACACCTTC. Translated, it gives CASSPKERTGGGYTF.

This clonotype was found many times. The V and J genes are TRBV6-1 and TRBJ2-2; no firm D call. CDR1 and CDR2 from the germline V gene are MNHNS and SASEGT. Trimming took off 8 bases at V and 2 bases at J, with 9 bases between the two ends. The CDR3 loop spans 13 amino acids. The DNA of the CDR3 is TGTGCCAGCTCGAGAGTTAACACCGGGGAGCTGTTTTTT. Protein sequence: CASSRVNTGELFF.